This entry describes one TCR beta chain. Its cognate antigen is unknown. This specimen belongs to a study of CD8+CD57+ T cells in acquired aplastic anemia. Background on the study: Healthy donors had, on average, about 10.8 million reads for their CD4+ cells. Study-level findings and limits: Fewer than 30 CD8+ CDR3 sequences were shared between patients and controls. No significant difference in CD8+ Simpson's diversity was found between patients and controls.

CDR3 and TCR beta VDJ profiling relied on genomic DNA as the template. Each CDR3 protein gets one entry after TCRdb re-called the reads with MiXCR. The repertoire includes around 50,000 distinct CDR3 sequences, around 69% of them detected once, and around 34% sits in the top ten. Germline CDR1 ENHRY, CDR2 SYGVKD. The J segment lost 4 bases and the V segment lost 6 bases, leaving 3 bases of the junction unmatched. The length of the CDR3 is 13 residues. This sequence joins TRBV10-3 and TRBJ2-3; 8 nucleotides align to TRBD2. This sequence was found in a human donor in good health, serving as a control. Input material: sorted CD4+, CD8+, or CD8+CD57+ T cells (not recorded which) from PBMCs. The CDR3 loop reads CAISGTRADTQYF. The CDR3 DNA reads as TGTGCCATCAGCGGGACTAGGGCAGATACGCAGTATTTT.